Below are 24 T cell receptor beta chains sequenced from a single sample in a study of Graves' ophthalmopathy and Graves' hyperthyroidism. Investigators amplified TCR beta CDR3 regions from RNA transcripts. First-round RT-PCR relied on HTBI primers, and a second-round multiplex PCR came next. Each CDR3 protein is one row after TCRdb ran MiXCR on the multiplex PCR reads. The sample lists hundreds of thousands of distinct CDR3 sequences, about a fifth occurring once. Source material: peripheral blood. The receptors originated from a woman aged 18 to 35 with stable Graves' hyperthyroidism. Some clones in this sample may be carry-over from other donors' samples.

This clonotype was seen at least ten times. The chain carries TRBV12-5 and TRBJ2-7, with D hard to call. The CDR3 loop spans 13 amino acids. The germline V gene encodes CDR1 LGHNT and CDR2 FRNRAP. The germline V and J ends were trimmed by 1 base and 5 bases, with 9 bases remaining between them. CDR3 amino acids: CASGLGSTNEQYF. Written as DNA, the CDR3 is TGTGCTAGTGGTTTGGGCAGCACCAACGAGCAGTACTTC.

At least ten counts were recorded for this clonotype. The gene calls are TRBV10-3 and TRBJ2-7; D may correspond to TRBD1 or TRBD2 (5 bases each). This CDR3 contains 12 residues. Germline CDR1 is ENHRY and CDR2 is SYGVKD. The germline V and J ends were trimmed by 5 bases and 7 bases, with 12 bases remaining between them. The CDR3 here is CAISLRDGEQYF. The CDR3 nucleotides read TGTGCCATCAGTCTCAGGGACGGGGAGCAGTACTTC.

This clonotype was seen repeatedly, ten times or more. The junction differs from germline at one of its ends, possibly a read error. J is TRBJ2-7 and V is TRBV15, with TRBD2 matching over 8 bases. Germline loops: CDR1 LNHNV, CDR2 YYDKDF (reference sequence). This CDR3 has 15 amino acids. The CDR3 nucleotides read TGTGCCACCAGCAGGGCACCGGGAGGGCCAATCGAGCAGTGCTTC. Translated, it gives CATSRAPGGPIEQCF.

This clonotype has ten or more counts. The chain recombines TRBV20-1 with TRBJ2-5, with 11 bases aligning to TRBD1. Germline V lookup: CDR1 DFQATT, CDR2 SNEGSKA (reference sequence). V shed 5 bases, J shed 5 bases, and the junction held 7 bases outside the gene matches. The CDR3 sequence is 14 residues long. The CDR3 DNA is TGCAGTGCTGCCCGGGACAGGGGGGAGGAGACCCAGTACTTC. Amino acids: CSAARDRGEETQYF.

This clonotype was recorded at least ten times. V usage is TRBV6-5 and J usage is TRBJ1-1; 8 bases are a match to TRBD1. The junction had 7 bases not matched to a gene; V was cut back by 0 bases and J by 7 bases. CDR1 and CDR2 from the germline V gene are MNHEY and SVGAGI. The CDR3 has 15 residues. The CDR3 loop reads CASSYSQDRAVEAFF. CDR3 DNA sequence: TGTGCCAGCAGTTACTCCCAGGACAGGGCGGTTGAAGCTTTCTTT.

V usage is TRBV6-2 or TRBV6-3 and J usage is TRBJ1-5; 10 bases are shared with TRBD1. CDR1 and CDR2 (germline): MNHEY, SVGEGT. V trimming: 2 bases; J trimming: 1 base; junction bases outside the gene matches: 11. CDR3 length: 19 residues. This chain's CDR3 is CASSYARGQGFLSNQPQHF. CDR3 bases: TGTGCCAGCAGTTACGCGCGGGGACAGGGGTTCCTAAGCAATCAGCCCCAGCATTTT.

This clonotype came up many times. The rearrangement links TRBV9 to TRBJ2-7; perhaps D is TRBD1 or TRBD2 (5 bases each). Trimming removed 0 bases at V and 4 bases at J, with 11 bases between. Germline loops: CDR1 SGDLS, CDR2 YYNGEE. The CDR3 is 14 amino acids. The CDR3 DNA reads TGTGCCAGCAGCGTAGGTGGGGGTACTTACGAGCAGTACTTC. It is translated as CASSVGGGTYEQYF.

This clonotype was found many times. CDR3 region: CASSYSIRKENTIYF. In DNA form, the CDR3 reads TGTGCCAGCAGTTACTCGATCCGGAAGGAAAACACCATATATTTT. This chain joins TRBV6-5 and TRBJ1-3; no clear D gene. CDR1 and CDR2 from the germline V gene are MNHEY and SVGAGI. The V gene lost 0 bases and the J gene lost 6 bases, with 12 bases spanning the gap. The CDR3 sequence is 15 residues long.

This clonotype was counted ten times or more. This chain uses TRBV29-1 with TRBJ2-7; D call uncertain. In germline, CDR1 is SQVTM, CDR2 ANQGSEA. The CDR3 extends over 11 amino acids. Trimming removed 6 bases from V and 5 bases from J, with 11 bases in between. This CDR3 reads CSVGSLDEQYF. CDR3 DNA sequence: TGCAGCGTCGGTAGCCTAGACGAGCAGTACTTC.

This clonotype was counted ten times or more. The genes are TRBV27 and TRBJ1-6, with D uncertain. The V gene's germline CDR1 is MNHEY and CDR2 SMNVEV (reference sequence). V shed 2 bases and J shed 10 bases, with 12 bases lying between them. This CDR3 comprises 14 residues. The CDR3 here is CASSLTPGISPLHF. CDR3 coding DNA: TGTGCCAGCAGTTTAACCCCAGGAATATCACCCCTCCACTTT.

This clonotype was observed at least ten times. The CDR3 sequence: CSAMWLLQETQYF. CDR3 DNA sequence: TGCAGTGCTATGTGGCTCCTCCAAGAGACCCAGTACTTC. The chain has TRBV20-1 and TRBJ2-5, with D hard to call. Germline V gene sequence: CDR1 DFQATT, CDR2 SNEGSKA (reference sequence). Trimming removed 4 bases at V and 1 base at J, with 10 bases between. This CDR3 contains 13 residues.

The chain carries TRBV28 and TRBJ2-5; D is possibly TRBD2 (6 bases). The CDR3 runs 14 residues. V was shortened by 2 bases and J by 1 base, with 8 bases between the two germline ends. The germline CDR1 and CDR2 sequences are MDHEN and SYDVKM. CDR3 residues: CASSLGDFQETQYF. In DNA form, the CDR3 reads TGTGCCAGCAGTTTAGGGGACTTCCAAGAGACCCAGTACTTC.

V is TRBV20-1 and J is TRBJ1-1, with D hard to call. Trimming cost V 8 bases and J 6 bases, with 13 bases left between them. The CDR3 covers 11 residues. From germline, CDR1 is DFQATT and CDR2 SNEGSKA (reference sequence). The CDR3, as DNA: TGCAGTATTGCCCGGTTTCCTGAAGCTTTCTTT. This gives the protein CSIARFPEAFF.

This clonotype has a count of ten or more. J is TRBJ2-7 and V is TRBV12-3 or TRBV12-4; 11 bases are a match to TRBD2. Trimming removed 4 bases from V and 1 base from J; junction bases left unmatched: 6. CDR3 length equals 16 residues. CDR3 sequence: CASSSSGRINSYEQYF. In DNA, the CDR3 is TGTGCCAGCAGTTCTAGCGGGAGGATTAATTCCTACGAGCAGTACTTC.

This clonotype was picked up many times. The chain has TRBV7-9 and TRBJ2-5; TRBD2 agrees at 12 bases. The CDR3 contains 15 residues. Germline V CDR1 and CDR2: SEHNR, FQNEAQ (reference sequence). V trimming: 2 bases; J trimming: 4 bases; junction bases outside the gene matches: 2. In DNA, the CDR3 is TGTGCCAGCAGCTTACCTAGCGGGGGGGCAGAGACCCAGTACTTC. Encoded protein: CASSLPSGGAETQYF.

Many counts were recorded for this clonotype. V is TRBV6-5 and J is TRBJ1-6; 9 bases match TRBD1. The CDR3 has 14 amino acids. V dropped 6 bases and J dropped 7; count of bases not matched to a gene: 4. CDR1 MNHEY and CDR2 SVGAGI come from the germline V gene. The CDR3 sequence is CASSRDRENSPLHF. The DNA for the CDR3 is TGTGCCAGCAGCCGGGACAGGGAGAATTCACCCCTCCACTTT.

This clonotype was found a few times. The junction shows a germline mismatch at one end, possibly a read error. The gene calls are TRBV10-3 and TRBJ1-1, with a possible D match to TRBD1 (5 bases). This CDR3 has 15 amino acids. The germline V gene has CDR1 ENHRY and CDR2 SYGVKD. The CDR3 reads CTISERGRVNTEAFF. CDR3 DNA sequence: TGTACCATCAGTGAGAGGGGCAGGGTAAACACTGAAGCTTTCTTT.

In the case of this clonotype: A much larger clone differs from this one at a single base, so this may be a read error. The CDR3 is CSVEGQGGSNYSYTF. Here the CDR3 DNA reads TGCAGCGTTGAAGGACAGGGGGGTTCGAACTATAGCTACACCTTC. This chain connects TRBV29-1 to TRBJ1-2; TRBD1 matches 9 bases. This CDR3 has 15 amino acids. From germline, CDR1 is SQVTM and CDR2 ANQGSEA.

This clonotype was detected many times. The CDR3 loop is CASSHLPGQINSPLHF. CDR3 in DNA: TGTGCCAGCAGTCACTTACCGGGACAGATTAATTCACCCCTCCACTTT. V and J are TRBV6-5 and TRBJ1-6, with TRBD1 identical over 7 bases. CDR3 length equals 16 residues. Germline lookup yields CDR1 MNHEY and CDR2 SVGAGI. The V and J ends lost 5 bases and 6 bases, in that order; junction bases with no gene match: 10.

This clonotype was counted only a few times. V usage is TRBV2 and J usage is TRBJ1-5; 11 bases align to TRBD1. The germline CDR1 and CDR2 sequences are SNHLY and FYNNEI. This CDR3 has 17 amino acids. V shed 6 bases and J 2 bases; nucleotides not matched to a gene: 9. The CDR3: CASSIPGQGVGNQPQHF. In DNA form, the CDR3 reads TGTGCCAGCAGCATTCCGGGACAGGGGGTTGGCAATCAGCCCCAGCATTTT.

For this clonotype: Given the absence of the conserved phenylalanine or tryptophan at the CDR3 end, a read error is likely. The chain carries TRBV27 and TRBJ2-7; unclear D gene. Trimming took off 8 bases at V and 4 bases at J, with 12 bases between the two ends. This CDR3 contains 12 residues. Germline V gives CDR1 MNHEY, CDR2 SMNVEV (reference sequence). This CDR3 reads CASSSPSYEQYS. The CDR3 nucleotides are TGTGCCAGCTCGTCCCCCTCATACGAGCAGTACTCC.

This clonotype was counted a few times. The chain has TRBV7-2 and TRBJ2-2, with 7 positions matching TRBD2. Per germline, CDR1 SGHTA and CDR2 FQGNSA. The CDR3 contains 17 residues. V lost 1 base to trimming and J lost 8 bases; unmatched junction nucleotides: 13. CDR3 bases: TGTGCCAGCAGCTTAGGCTGGCGGGAGATGGGTACTGGGGAGCTGTTTTTT. Translating it yields CASSLGWREMGTGELFF.

The rearrangement uses TRBV5-5 and TRBJ2-7; tentatively, D is TRBD2 (5 bases). The length of the CDR3 is 14 residues. Between the trimmed V and J ends, which lost 0 bases and 2 bases, there was a span of 9 bases. Germline values: CDR1 SGHKS, CDR2 YYEKEE (reference sequence). The CDR3 sequence is CASSLEVGTYEQYF. The CDR3 bases are TGTGCCAGCAGCTTGGAGGTCGGGACCTACGAGCAGTACTTC. Complete variable domain (other parts from reference TRBV5-5 and TRBJ2-7): DAGVTQSPTHLIKTRGQQVTLRCSPISGHKSVSWYQQVLGQGPQFIFQYYEKEERGRGNFPDRFSARQFPNYSSELNVNALLLGDSALYLCASSLEVGTYEQYFGPGTRLTVT.

CDR3 DNA: TGTGCCAGCAGTAAAGGGAAAGAGATTGGCAATTCACCCCTCCACTTT. It specifies CASSKGKEIGNSPLHF. The gene calls are TRBV6-1 and TRBJ1-6; D uncertain. The CDR3 extends over 16 amino acids. Trimming took 5 bases from V and 7 from J, leaving 18 bases between them. CDR1 and CDR2 (germline): MNHNS, SASEGT.